The present TCR beta chain was sequenced within a study of cytomegalovirus exposure and HLA in healthy donors. Study findings and constraints: Cytomegalovirus association was assigned to around 150 TCR beta chains. It has been reported that TCR beta sequences accurately predicted the HLA-A and HLA-B alleles of most subjects.

A multiplex PCR was run with 60 Vbeta primers and 13 Jbeta primers. Repertoires were generated with immunoSEQ multiplex PCR, while TCRdb's copy carries only in-frame clones and drops some. The table records 130,000 or so clones, 66% of them present only once. Remarks on this clone: Its antigen is currently unknown.

The receptor was derived from a woman aged 55-69 years in good health and CMV-seronegative. Material: PBMCs.

CDR3: CAISELGAPGGEQFF. The CDR3, as DNA: TGTGCCATCAGTGAGCTGGGGGCGCCGGGGGGTGAGCAGTTCTTC. The V and J genes are TRBV10-3 and TRBJ2-1; D might be TRBD2 (7 bases). V was shortened by 2 bases and J by 9 bases, with 17 bases between the two germline ends. This CDR3 has 15 amino acids. CDR1 and CDR2 (germline): ENHRY, SYGVKD.